This T cell receptor (beta chain) was identified in a study of blood T cell repertoires in COVID-19. Looking at the study overall: The United States, Italy and Spain supplied acute and convalescent COVID-19 samples.

Sequencing was performed with immunoSEQ multiplex PCR; in TCRdb, only in-frame clones are kept and a portion is missing. The data show 150,000 to 200,000 clones, around 87% seen once. It was during active infection that Seattle patients were enrolled and then longitudinally followed. Germline values: CDR1 LGHNA, CDR2 YSLEER. The CDR3 has 15 residues. V was pared by 6 bases and J by 3 bases, with 16 bases between. This clone was detected only once. The rearrangement uses TRBV4-3 and TRBJ2-3; possible D gene TRBD1, 6 bases. This TCR was recovered from an older woman with COVID-19, enrolled during active disease. Sequenced sample: peripheral blood. CDR3 protein: CASSYTTGITDTQYF. The CDR3 DNA follows: TGCGCCAGCAGTTATACTACAGGGATAACAGATACGCAGTATTTT.